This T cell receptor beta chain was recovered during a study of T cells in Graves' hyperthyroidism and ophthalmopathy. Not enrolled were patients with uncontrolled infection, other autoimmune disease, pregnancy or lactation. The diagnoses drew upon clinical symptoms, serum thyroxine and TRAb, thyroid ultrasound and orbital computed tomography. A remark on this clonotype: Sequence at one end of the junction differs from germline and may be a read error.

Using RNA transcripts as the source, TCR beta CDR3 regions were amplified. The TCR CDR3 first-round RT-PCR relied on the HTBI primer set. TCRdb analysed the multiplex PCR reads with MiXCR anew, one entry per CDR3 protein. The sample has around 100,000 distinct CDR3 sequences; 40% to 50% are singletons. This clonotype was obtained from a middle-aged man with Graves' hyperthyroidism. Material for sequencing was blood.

The CDR3 reads CASSYGNSEAFF. CDR3 DNA: TGTGCCAGCAGTTACGGGAACTCTGAAGCTTTCTTT. The chain couples TRBV2 to TRBJ1-1; no clear D gene. The V gene's germline CDR1 is SNHLY and CDR2 FYNNEI. CDR3 length equals 12 residues.